These T cell receptor beta chains were read from a single sample in a study of blood T cell repertoires in COVID-19. Using immunoSEQ multiplex PCR, the repertoire was profiled, and TCRdb retains in-frame clones only, with some absent. The sample lists some 110,000 clones, 80% to 90% occurring once. The sample comprised peripheral blood. These receptors were taken from a man aged 70 or older who had recovered from COVID-19. The CDR3 runs from the conserved cysteine through the conserved F or W. The D gene is left open where the match is weak.

J gene,D gene,V gene,CDR3 protein
TRBJ2-2,.,TRBV5-4,CASSLVNGRNTGELFF
TRBJ2-7,.,TRBV11-2,CASSFKQGSVEQYF
TRBJ1-2,.,TRBV3-1/TRBV3-2,CASSQDPAGNGYTF
TRBJ1-1,.,TRBV27,CASSLRGANTEAFF
TRBJ1-2,.,TRBV5-1,CASSFEGTGYTF
TRBJ2-5,TRBD1,TRBV2,CASSRDRGGVQYF
TRBJ2-7,TRBD2,TRBV27,CASSLRRTSGGTYEQYF
TRBJ2-1,TRBD1,TRBV6-5,CASSRFGQGHEQFF
TRBJ2-1,TRBD2,TRBV5-1,CASSLELAANNEQFF
TRBJ2-3,.,TRBV30,CAWRPTGGAQYF
TRBJ2-6,.,TRBV5-5,CASSGEFAGANVLTF
TRBJ1-5,.,TRBV30,CAWSSDSNQPQHF
TRBJ2-3,.,TRBV12-2,CASRFIDFRQGSLTDTQYF
TRBJ1-2,TRBD1,TRBV28,CASSEGTGTRHDGYTF
TRBJ2-7,.,TRBV30,CAWSAPVYEQYF
TRBJ2-7,TRBD2,TRBV9,CASSVGVSGRPAYYEQYF
TRBJ1-2,TRBD1,TRBV28,CASSPGQEIYGYTF
TRBJ2-5,.,TRBV29-1,CSGLSGKETQYF
TRBJ1-2,TRBD1,TRBV30,CAWSLGQRYGYTF
TRBJ1-5,.,TRBV28,CASSTVGGVQPQHF
TRBJ2-7,TRBD1,TRBV10-3,CAISESKAGGIFDEQYF
TRBJ2-7,TRBD1,TRBV29-1,CSVRTGVGEQYF
TRBJ2-7,.,TRBV3-1/TRBV3-2,CASSLSAGKYYEQYF
TRBJ2-5,TRBD2,TRBV4-3,CASSPRLAGGREETQYF
TRBJ2-5,TRBD2,TRBV20-1,CSASQASGTETQYF
TRBJ2-1,.,TRBV4-2,CASSQSVNEQFF